The 21 T cell receptor beta chains below were found in one sample sequenced in a study of blood T cell repertoires in COVID-19. The repertoire was sequenced with immunoSEQ multiplex PCR; TCRdb's copy has only in-frame clones and lacks some. This table holds hundreds of thousands of clones, roughly 88% found once. Sequencing was carried out using PBMCs or T cells enriched from blood (not recorded which). Every receptor here comes from a woman younger than 35 who had been exposed to COVID-19.

The J gene is TRBJ1-2, the V gene TRBV10-3, with 8 positions matching TRBD1. The trim removed 3 bases at V and 0 bases at J, leaving 3 bases unmatched. CDR3 size: 15 residues. CDR1 and CDR2 from the germline V gene are ENHRY and SYGVKD. CDR3 region: CAISDSGGPNYGYTF. CDR3 nucleotide sequence: TGTGCCATCAGTGACTCAGGGGGCCCTAACTATGGCTACACCTTC.

The chain has TRBV7-2 and TRBJ2-2, with 7 nucleotides matching TRBD2. Germline CDR1 and CDR2: SGHTA and FQGNSA. This CDR3 has 16 residues. V was pared by 1 base and J by 1 base, with 3 bases of the junction left unmatched. The CDR3 spells CASSLDLAVNTGELFF. The CDR3 region has the DNA TGTGCCAGCAGCTTAGACCTAGCGGTGAACACCGGGGAGCTGTTTTTT.

This clone has a single count. The chain is built from TRBV19 and TRBJ1-1; the D gene is possibly TRBD1 (6 bases). The CDR3 contains 12 residues. V shed 5 bases and J shed 7 bases, with 11 bases lying between them. Germline CDR1 LNHDA, CDR2 SQIVND (reference sequence). This CDR3 reads CASSAQGYEAFF. The CDR3 DNA reads TGTGCCAGTAGTGCACAGGGATATGAAGCTTTCTTT. Together with reference TRBV19 and TRBJ1-1, the CDR3 gives the full variable domain: DGGITQSPKYLFRKEGQNVTLSCEQNLNHDAMYWYRQDPGQGLRLIYYSQIVNDFQKGDIAEGYSVSREKKESFPLTVTSAQKNPTAFYLCASSAQGYEAFFGQGTRLTVV.

This chain uses TRBV6-4 with TRBJ2-3; perhaps TRBD2 as D (6 bases). V lost 2 bases to trimming and J lost 4 bases, with 13 bases between them. The CDR3 has 15 residues. The germline V gene has CDR1 MRHNA and CDR2 SNTAGT. The CDR3 region has the DNA TGTGCCAGCAGTGACCCTTCGGGACTTTCAGATACGCAGTATTTT. It yields the protein CASSDPSGLSDTQYF.

CDR3 coding DNA: TGTGCCAGCAGCTTAGCAGGGGATATGTATAATTCACCCCTCCACTTT. Translation gives CASSLAGDMYNSPLHF. V usage is TRBV7-6 and J usage is TRBJ1-6; the D gene is possibly TRBD1 (5 bases). V was trimmed by 0 bases and J by 4 bases, leaving 10 bases between them. The CDR3 totals 16 residues. The germline CDR1 and CDR2 sequences are SGHVS and FNYEAQ.

The rearrangement joins TRBV11-2 to TRBJ1-6, with D hard to call. The CDR3 loop spans 15 amino acids. The germline CDR1 and CDR2 sequences are SGHAT and FQNNGV. V was pared by 0 bases and J by 4 bases, with 7 bases between. CDR3 bases: TGTGCCAGCAGCTTAGAGTGGCCGTATAATTCACCCCTCCACTTT. Encoded protein: CASSLEWPYNSPLHF.

The chain carries TRBV7-3 and TRBJ2-1; 10 positions agree with TRBD2. The V segment lost 4 bases and the J segment 8 bases; nucleotides outside the gene matches: 11. This CDR3 is built from 16 residues. CDR1 SGHTA and CDR2 FQGTGA come from the germline V gene. The CDR3 region is CASSSQPSGGLDEQFF. The DNA for the CDR3 is TGTGCCAGCAGCTCCCAGCCTAGCGGGGGTCTGGATGAGCAGTTCTTC.

J is TRBJ1-2 and V is TRBV25-1; no clear D gene. This CDR3 spans 15 amino acids. V gave up 2 bases and J gave up 4 bases, with 14 bases separating them. Per germline, CDR1 MGHDK and CDR2 SYGVNS. For the CDR3, the DNA is TGTGCCAGCAGTGAAGGCAGTCTATCGGGCTATGGCTACACCTTC. It encodes CASSEGSLSGYGYTF.

The rearrangement links TRBV25-1 to TRBJ1-2; D gene uncertain. CDR3 size: 12 residues. Germline V gene data show CDR1 as MGHDK and CDR2 as SYGVNS. V was pared by 7 bases and J by 4 bases, with 10 bases between. The CDR3 loop reads CASNAGRYGYTF. CDR3 DNA: TGTGCCAGCAATGCGGGCCGCTATGGCTACACCTTC.

V usage is TRBV25-1 and J usage is TRBJ2-7; the D gene is possibly TRBD1 (6 bases). Looked up from germline, CDR1 is MGHDK and CDR2 is SYGVNS. V was shortened by 3 bases and J by 1 base, with 13 bases between the two germline ends. The CDR3 sequence is 15 residues long. CDR3: CASSDGRGYSYEQYF. In DNA form, the CDR3 reads TGTGCCAGCAGTGATGGCAGGGGCTATTCCTACGAGCAGTACTTC.

The rearrangement joins TRBV4-1 to TRBJ1-3, with a possible D match to TRBD1 (6 bases). Trimming removed 2 bases from V and 0 bases from J, with 8 bases in between. The CDR3 loop spans 15 amino acids. Germline values: CDR1 MGHRA, CDR2 YSYEKL. CDR3 in amino acids: CASSQIQGSGNTIYF. In DNA, the CDR3 is TGCGCCAGCAGCCAAATACAGGGCTCTGGAAACACCATATATTTT.

The chain combines TRBV6-6 with TRBJ2-7; 9 positions match TRBD1. V shed 4 bases and J 6 bases; nucleotides not matched to a gene: 4. The CDR3 has 13 amino acids. The germline gives CDR1 MNHNY, CDR2 SVGAGI (reference sequence). The CDR3 here is CASSSGTGREQYF. The CDR3 DNA is TGTGCCAGCAGTTCAGGGACAGGGCGCGAGCAGTACTTC.

This sequence joins TRBV30 and TRBJ1-6; 8 nucleotides agree with TRBD1. V gave up 3 bases and J gave up 4 bases; unmatched junction bases: 8. The CDR3 covers 16 residues. Germline CDR1 is GTSNPN and CDR2 is SVGIG (reference sequence). The CDR3 sequence: CAWSQQGAGYNSPLHF. DNA for the CDR3: TGTGCCTGGAGCCAGCAGGGGGCAGGATATAATTCACCCCTCCACTTT.

This chain connects TRBV13 to TRBJ1-1, with D possibly being TRBD1 (6 bases). V shed 5 bases and J shed 1 base, with 14 bases lying between them. In germline, CDR1 is PRHDT, CDR2 FYEKMQ (reference sequence). The CDR3 contains 15 residues. CDR3 residues: CASSGRTGRNTEAFF. CDR3 DNA: TGTGCCAGCAGCGGTAGAACAGGGAGGAACACTGAAGCTTTCTTT.

Remarks on this clone: The same CDR3 can be traced to other DNA sequences in this sample. V usage is TRBV6-5 and J usage is TRBJ2-7; D may be TRBD1 (6 bases). Trimming left V 3 bases short and J 3 bases short, with 9 bases between. Germline-derived CDR1 and CDR2 are MNHEY and SVGAGI. The CDR3 extends over 13 amino acids. CDR3 DNA sequence: TGTGCCAGCAGTTATTCGGACAGCTACGAGCAGTACTTC. Its protein is CASSYSDSYEQYF.

The chain couples TRBV19 to TRBJ2-1; 9 bases are a match to TRBD2. CDR3 length equals 17 residues. Germline lookup yields CDR1 LNHDA and CDR2 SQIVND (reference sequence). V was clipped by 6 bases and J by 7 bases; unmatched bases: 16. The CDR3: CASSLAGRGVVGNEQFF. CDR3 nucleotide sequence: TGTGCCAGTAGCCTAGCGGGACGGGGAGTGGTGGGGAATGAGCAGTTCTTC.

The chain uses TRBV5-8 and TRBJ1-2; 9 bases match TRBD1. Trimming at V came to 3 bases and at J to 9 bases, leaving 3 bases not matched to a gene. Germline V gene data show CDR1 as SGHTS and CDR2 as YDEGEE. CDR3 size: 12 residues. The CDR3 here is CASSSGQGRYTF. For the CDR3, the DNA is TGTGCCAGCAGCTCGGGACAGGGTCGCTACACCTTC.

The chain carries TRBV7-9 and TRBJ2-1; 13 bases match TRBD2. The germline V gene has CDR1 SEHNR and CDR2 FQNEAQ (reference sequence). The CDR3 sequence is 18 residues long. Germline trimming cut 4 bases from V and 1 base from J; bases unmatched to any gene: 7. The CDR3 loop is CASSSGTSGMWSYNEQFF. The DNA for the CDR3 is TGTGCCAGCAGCTCCGGGACTAGCGGGATGTGGTCCTACAATGAGCAGTTCTTC.

The chain is built from TRBV9 and TRBJ2-7, with D uncertain. CDR3 length equals 13 residues. V dropped 0 bases and J dropped 6 bases, with 10 bases sitting between them. CDR1 and CDR2 from the germline V gene are SGDLS and YYNGEE. CDR3: CASSVAITGEQYF. The CDR3 DNA reads as TGTGCCAGCAGCGTAGCTATCACGGGCGAGCAGTACTTC.

This clone has only a few counts. The chain couples TRBV9 to TRBJ2-7; weak D call: TRBD2 (6 bases). Trimming stripped 0 bases from V and 4 bases from J, with 11 bases between. Germline V lookup: CDR1 SGDLS, CDR2 YYNGEE. CDR3 length: 14 amino acids. The CDR3 coding sequence is TGTGCCAGCAGCGTAGGGGGGGAACTATACGAGCAGTACTTC. Its translation is CASSVGGELYEQYF.

V and J are TRBV4-1 and TRBJ1-1; tentatively, D is TRBD1 (5 bases). Germline CDR1 reads MGHRA; CDR2 reads YSYEKL. Trimming shortened V by 1 base and J by 6 bases, and 6 bases separated the two germline ends. The CDR3 spans 12 residues. CDR3 loop: CASSQAGAEAFF. The CDR3 DNA reads TGCGCCAGCAGCCAAGCGGGGGCTGAAGCTTTCTTT.